One sample yielded the 18 T cell receptor delta chains listed below, sequenced in a study of fetal and pediatric gammadelta thymocytes. TCRdb reapplied CATT to the reads. Of roughly 700 delta-chain clones in the sample, under 20% were seen once. The thymus tissue was fetal, from elective terminations at roughly 14 to 22 weeks estimated gestational age. Input material: Vgamma9Vdelta2 gamma-delta T cells from the thymus. As to subset: sorted CD3+gammadeltaTCR+Vgamma9+Vdelta2+ thymocytes. These receptors were obtained from a human fetus.

This clone is labeled as large. The rearrangement links TRDV2 to TRDJ3; TRDD3 agrees at 9 bases. In germline, CDR1 is GEAIGNYY, CDR2 EKD. V was clipped by 0 bases and J by 0 bases; unmatched bases: 2. This CDR3 region has 18 residues. CDR3 bases: TGTGCCTGTGACACCGTGGGGGATATCTCCTGGGACACCCGACAGATGTTTTTC. Amino acids: CACDTVGDISWDTRQMFF.

This clone was seen only a few times. It is likely a read error: a sequence one base away is far more abundant. This chain connects TRDV2 to TRDJ3, with 7 bases that match TRDD3. The J gene, not given by TCRdb, was assigned here from a germline match of the nucleotide sequence. The germline gives CDR1 GEAIGNYY, CDR2 EKD. This CDR3 has 17 residues. The CDR3 nucleotides read TGTGCCTGTGACACCTGGGGGAGCTCCTGGGGCACCCGACAGATGTTTTTC. Its translation: CACDTWGSSWGTRQMFF.

In the case of this clone: A read error may explain this, as a much larger clone is one base away. This chain uses TRDV2 with TRDJ3, with D perhaps matching TRDD3 (5 bases). Germline CDR1 reads GEAIGNYY; CDR2 reads EKD. The CDR3 runs to 16 residues. CDR3 protein: CACDTWGSWDTRQVFF. The CDR3 region has the DNA TGTGCCTGTGACACCTGGGGCTCCTGGGACACCCGACAGGTGTTTTTC.

This clone ranks as medium-sized (0.01 to 0.1%). This specimen includes other DNA sequences encoding the same CDR3. The chain is built from TRDV2 and TRDJ3; D possibly corresponds to TRDD3 (5 bases). Germline V gene data show CDR1 as GEAIGNYY and CDR2 as EKD. The V end was cut by 0 bases, the J end by 0 bases, with 8 bases between. The CDR3 sequence is 17 residues long. This CDR3 is CACDTVGSSWDTRQMFF. The CDR3, as DNA: TGTGCCTGTGACACCGTGGGGAGCTCCTGGGACACCCGACAGATGTTTTTC.

A few counts support this clone. Possible read error: a much larger clone is one base away. The J gene is TRDJ2, the V gene TRDV2, with 12 bases that match TRDD3. The J gene, missing from TCRdb, was assigned here through DNA to germline matching. CDR1 is GEAIGNYY, CDR2 EKD, per germline. Trimming took 2 bases from V and 0 from J; bases not matched to a gene: 6. The CDR3 sequence is 18 residues long. The CDR3 sequence is CACDMILGDTTLTAQLFF. The CDR3 DNA reads as TGTGCCTGTGACATGATACTGGGGGATACAACTTTGACAGCACAACTCTTCTTT.

Remarks on this clone: This probably arose from a read error, given a far larger clone one base away. V gene TRDV2 combines with J gene TRDJ3; 7 bases fit TRDD3. CDR1 is GEAIGNYY and CDR2 is EKD in the germline V gene. This CDR3 is 17 amino acids long. The CDR3 region is CACDTWGSSRDTRQMFF. The CDR3 nucleotides read TGTGCCTGTGACACCTGGGGGAGCTCCCGGGACACCCGACAGATGTTTTTC.

This clone was seen only a few times. A much larger clone differs by one base, so this may be a read error. The limits of the CDR3 on the DNA are not certain, so only TCRdb's listed CDR3 is given. This chain uses TRAV29/DV5 with TRDJ2; the DNA was not used to check the table's D call, TRDD3. From germline, CDR1 is NSMFDY and CDR2 ISSIKDK. The CDR3 is made up of 21 amino acids, end residues included. This CDR3 reads CSVLLCSKRVLGDSLTAQLFF.

This clone is deemed large (0.1 to 1%). The J gene is TRDJ2, the V gene TRDV2, with 11 bases lining up with TRDD3. CDR3 length equals 16 residues. Germline CDR1 is GEAIGNYY and CDR2 is EKD. Unmatched junction bases numbered 8, after V lost 2 bases and J lost 7 bases. CDR3 in DNA: TGTGCCTGTGACAAAAAAGTACTGGGGGATATAGCACAACTCTTCTTT. It codes for CACDKKVLGDIAQLFF.

This clone was observed a handful of times. This may stem from a read error, because a much larger clone lies one nucleotide away. The chain joins TRDV2 to TRDJ3; possible D gene TRDD3, 5 bases. The CDR3 runs 19 residues. The V end lost 0 bases, the J end lost 0 bases, and 14 bases lay between the germline ends. CDR1 GEAIGNYY and CDR2 EKD come from the germline V gene. In DNA form, the CDR3 reads TGTGCCTGTGACACCGTACTGGAGGACCCCTCCTGGGACACCCGACAGATGTTTTTC. It yields the protein CACDTVLEDPSWDTRQMFF.

Comments on this clone: This likely came from a read error, as a far larger clone is one base away. The chain couples TRDV2 to TRDJ1; no firm D call. The J gene, not given by TCRdb, was assigned here from a germline match of the nucleotide sequence. Germline CDR1 GEAIGNYY, CDR2 EKD. CDR3 size: 11 residues. The V end was cut by 5 bases, the J end by 8 bases, with 11 bases between. CDR3 sequence: CACATTGKLIF. The CDR3 nucleotides read TGTGCCTGTGCCACTACGGGGAAACTCATCTTT.

Comments on this clone: This clone may be a read error of a much larger clone one base away. J is TRDJ2 and V is TRDV2, with TRDD3 identical over 13 bases. The CDR3 extends over 17 amino acids. Germline loops: CDR1 GEAIGNYY, CDR2 EKD. CDR3 sequence: CACDTGTGGYGPAQRFF. CDR3 bases: TGTGCCTGTGACACCGGGACTGGGGGATACGGTCCAGCACAACGCTTCTTT.

To note about this clone: A read error may explain this, as a much larger clone is one base away. The chain recombines TRDV3 with TRDJ3, with 12 nucleotides matching TRDD3. The CDR3 spans 17 residues. Germline V gene sequence: CDR1 TVYSNPD, CDR2 GDNSRS (reference sequence). The CDR3 DNA follows: TGTGCCTTTACTGGGGGATACGCTCCTGGGACACCCGACAGAGGTTTTTTT. Amino acid sequence: CAFTGGYAPGTPDRGFF.

By proportion, this clone is large. V gene TRDV2 combines with J gene TRDJ3, with TRDD3 matching 9 bases. The germline gives CDR1 GEAIGNYY, CDR2 EKD. This CDR3 is built from 17 residues. V was clipped by 2 bases and J by 0 bases; unmatched bases: 1. The CDR3 DNA reads as TGTGCCTGTGACATGGGGGATAGCTCCTGGGACACCCGACAGATGTTTTTC. Translating gives CACDMGDSSWDTRQMFF.

The rearrangement uses TRDV2 and TRDJ3, with 12 bases aligning to TRDD3. TCRdb gives no J gene; it was assigned here by matching the DNA to germline. The V and J ends lost 0 bases and 3 bases, in that order; junction bases with no gene match: 5. The CDR3 consists of 19 residues. In germline, CDR1 is GEAIGNYY, CDR2 EKD. DNA for the CDR3: TGTGCCTGTGACACCTTCGCTGGGGGATACGGCTGGGACACCCGACAGATGTTTTTC. It specifies CACDTFAGGYGWDTRQMFF.

This clone ranks as large (0.1 to 1%). This chain links TRDV2 with TRDJ1; 9 bases match TRDD3. This CDR3 is 14 amino acids long. Germline V gives CDR1 GEAIGNYY, CDR2 EKD. Germline trimming cut 0 bases from V and 7 bases from J; bases unmatched to any gene: 5. This chain's CDR3 is CACDTWGIEGKLIF. The CDR3 coding sequence is TGTGCCTGTGACACCTGGGGGATAGAAGGTAAACTCATCTTT.

This clone is large (0.1 to 1%) within its sample. The sample carries other DNA sequences with the same CDR3. The chain recombines TRDV2 with TRDJ3; 11 bases fit TRDD3. This CDR3 has 18 residues. V lost 3 bases to trimming and J lost 1 base; unmatched junction nucleotides: 4. CDR1 GEAIGNYY and CDR2 EKD come from the germline V gene. CDR3: CACDAGGYRSWDTRQMFF. CDR3 nucleotide sequence: TGTGCCTGTGACGCTGGGGGATACAGGTCCTGGGACACCCGACAGATGTTTTTC.

This clone ranks as large. This chain joins TRDV2 and TRDJ3; 9 bases agree with TRDD3. The germline V gene has CDR1 GEAIGNYY and CDR2 EKD. There are 18 residues in the CDR3. Trimming removed 1 base from V and 0 bases from J; junction bases left unmatched: 3. As DNA, the CDR3 is TGTGCCTGTGACACGTACTGGGGGAGCTCCTGGGACACCCGACAGATGTTTTTC. Translation: CACDTYWGSSWDTRQMFF.

Regarding this clone: A read error may account for a junction end that differs from germline. V usage is TRDV2 and J usage is TRDJ3, with 7 nucleotides matching TRDD3. The J gene, left out of TCRdb, was set here by checking the DNA against germline. The CDR3 runs 16 residues. The V gene's germline CDR1 is GEAIGNYY and CDR2 EKD. The CDR3 nucleotides read TGTGCCTATGACACCGGGGGATCCTGGGCCACCCGACAGATGTTTTTC. This encodes CAYDTGGSWATRQMFF.